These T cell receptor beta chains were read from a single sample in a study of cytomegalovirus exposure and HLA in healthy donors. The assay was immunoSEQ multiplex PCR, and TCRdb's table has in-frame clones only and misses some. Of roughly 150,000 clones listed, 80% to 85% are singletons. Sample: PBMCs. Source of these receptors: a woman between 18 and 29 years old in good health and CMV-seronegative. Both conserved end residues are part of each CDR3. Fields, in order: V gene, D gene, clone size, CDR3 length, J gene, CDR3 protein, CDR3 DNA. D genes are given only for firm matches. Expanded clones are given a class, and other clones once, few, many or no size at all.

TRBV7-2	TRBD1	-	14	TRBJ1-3	CASSLWDSKNTIYF	TGTGCCAGCAGCTTATGGGACAGCAAAAACACCATATATTTT
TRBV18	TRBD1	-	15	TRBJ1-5	CASSQQTGSNQPQHF	TGTGCCAGCTCACAACAGACAGGGAGCAATCAGCCCCAGCATTTT
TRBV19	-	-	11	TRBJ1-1	CASSEAQMAFF	TGTGCCAGTAGTGAGGCCCAGATGGCTTTCTTT
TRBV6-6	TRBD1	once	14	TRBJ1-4	CASSPTGGLEKLFF	TGTGCCAGCAGTCCCACAGGGGGGCTTGAAAAACTGTTTTTT
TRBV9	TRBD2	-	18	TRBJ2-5	CASSVATGRAGDQETQYF	TGTGCCAGCAGCGTAGCTACAGGAAGAGCGGGGGACCAAGAGACCCAGTACTTC
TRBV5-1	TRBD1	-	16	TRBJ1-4	CASSLPLTGGNEKLFF	TGCGCCAGCAGCTTGCCACTGACAGGGGGAAATGAAAAACTGTTTTTT
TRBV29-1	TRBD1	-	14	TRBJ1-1	CSGRTGPVMAEAFF	TGCAGCGGCCGGACAGGTCCTGTTATGGCTGAAGCTTTCTTT
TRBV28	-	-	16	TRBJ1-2	CASSFGDGLRGYGYTF	TGTGCCAGCAGTTTCGGCGACGGACTAAGGGGCTATGGCTACACCTTC
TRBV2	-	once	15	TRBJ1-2	CASRQNGLGSNGYTF	TGTGCCAGCAGGCAAAACGGGTTGGGTTCGAATGGCTACACCTTC
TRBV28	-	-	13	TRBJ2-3	CASSLRRSDTQYF	TGTGCCAGCAGTTTGCGGCGATCAGATACGCAGTATTTT
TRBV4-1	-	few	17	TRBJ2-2	CASSLASGASNTGELFF	TGCGCCAGCAGTCTCGCGTCAGGGGCCTCAAACACCGGGGAGCTGTTTTTT
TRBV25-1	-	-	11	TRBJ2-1	CASDYQEGQFF	TGTGCCAGCGATTATCAGGAGGGTCAGTTCTTC
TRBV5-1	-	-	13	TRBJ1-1	CASSLANGGEAFF	TGCGCCAGCAGCTTGGCCAACGGGGGTGAAGCTTTCTTT
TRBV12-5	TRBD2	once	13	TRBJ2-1	CASGLSGATEQFF	TGTGCTAGTGGCTTGAGCGGGGCCACTGAGCAGTTCTTC
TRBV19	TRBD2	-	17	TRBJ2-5	CASSMGPLAGVQETQYF	TGTGCCAGTAGTATGGGACCGCTAGCGGGGGTTCAAGAGACCCAGTACTTC
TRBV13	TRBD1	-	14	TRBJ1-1	CASSSGQGITEAFF	TGTGCCAGCAGCTCGGGACAGGGAATAACTGAAGCTTTCTTT
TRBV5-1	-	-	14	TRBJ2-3	CASSLGGPADTQYF	TGCGCCAGCAGCTTGGGGGGGCCCGCAGATACGCAGTATTTT
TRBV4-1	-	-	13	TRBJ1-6	CASSPRGLDTLHF	TGCGCCAGCAGCCCGCGGGGACTTGACACCCTCCACTTT
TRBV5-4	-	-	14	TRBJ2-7	CASSLGPAAYEQYF	TGTGCCAGCAGCCTGGGGCCCGCTGCCTACGAGCAGTACTTC
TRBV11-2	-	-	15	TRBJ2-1	CASSLVPYSYNEQFF	TGTGCCAGCAGCTTAGTTCCCTATTCCTACAATGAGCAGTTCTTC
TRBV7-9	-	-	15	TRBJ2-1	CASSARASAYNEQFF	TGTGCCAGCAGCGCGCGGGCTAGCGCCTACAATGAGCAGTTCTTC
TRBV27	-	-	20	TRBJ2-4	CASSPSLGRQDRIAKNIQYF	TGTGCCAGCAGCCCCTCGCTGGGCCGACAGGACCGAATAGCCAAAAACATTCAGTACTTC
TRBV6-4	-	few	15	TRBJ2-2	CASSDSSDATGELFF	TGTGCCAGCAGTGACTCGAGCGATGCTACCGGGGAGCTGTTTTTT
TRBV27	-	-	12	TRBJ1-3	CASGRVGNTIYF	TGTGCCAGCGGGAGGGTGGGAAACACCATATATTTT